The source of this T cell receptor beta chain is a study of blood T cell repertoires in COVID-19. Per germline, CDR1 MDHEN and CDR2 SYDVKM. Losses at the gene ends were 2 bases for V and 2 bases for J; bases not matched to a gene: 6. The CDR3 covers 16 residues. The repertoire was sequenced with immunoSEQ multiplex PCR; TCRdb's copy has only in-frame clones and lacks some. Among about 420,000 clones listed, about 90% were seen once. Sequenced sample: peripheral blood. The clonotype was recovered from a man aged 18 to 35 with COVID-19, enrolled during active disease. The V gene is TRBV28, the J gene TRBJ2-7, with 10 nucleotides matching TRBD1. The CDR3 loop is CASSLPPGQGTYEQYF. The CDR3 region has the DNA TGTGCCAGCAGTTTACCCCCGGGACAGGGGACCTACGAGCAGTACTTC. Supplemented by reference TRBV28 and TRBJ2-7, the full variable domain reads DVKVTQSSRYLVKRTGEKVFLECVQDMDHENMFWYRQDPGLGLRLIYFSYDVKMKEKGDIPEGYSVSREKKERFSLILESASTNQTSMYLCASSLPPGQGTYEQYFGPGTRLTVT.